The TCR beta chain under discussion was sequenced for a study of graft-versus-host responses after intestinal transplantation. Turning to the study itself: Tacrolimus plus steroids were given to all recipients for two to three years, preceded by anti-thymocyte globulin induction.

The trim removed 1 base at V and 2 bases at J, leaving 5 bases unmatched. The CDR3 extends over 16 amino acids. Germline V gene lookup returns CDR1 SEHNR and CDR2 FQNEAQ (reference sequence). This clone was counted once. What it recognizes is unknown. The repertoire was sequenced with immunoSEQ multiplex PCR; TCRdb's copy has only in-frame clones and lacks some. Of under 20,000 clones in the sample, approximately 86% are singletons; the top ten hold over 7.5%. Study findings and constraints: GvH clones occurred in recipient marrow; some first appeared in ileum or blood. Association was observed between peak circulating GvH clone levels and early post-transplant HvG declines.

This sequence was found in a human patient who received an intestinal transplant, so some T cells may come from the graft donor. This chain joins TRBV7-9 and TRBJ1-3, with 7 bases identical to TRBD1. Specimen: PBMCs, collected around 230 days after intestinal transplant. CDR3 nucleotide sequence: TGTGCCAGCAGCTTAGAAGCCGGGACAGCTGGAAACACCATATATTTT. It codes for CASSLEAGTAGNTIYF. The full variable domain, its missing parts supplied by reference TRBV7-9 and TRBJ1-3, is DTGVSQNPRHKITKRGQNVTFRCDPISEHNRLYWYRQTLGQGPEFLTYFQNEAQLEKSRLLSDRFSAERPKGSFSTLEIQRTEQGDSAMYLCASSLEAGTAGNTIYFGEGSWLTVV.